This T cell receptor (beta chain) appears in the sequencing data of a study of blood T cells in healthy people across ages. Study as a whole: The template switching approach captured approximately one barcoded beta molecule for every two T cells. Whole-study findings and limits: The unsorted PBMCs prevented any conclusive comparison of naive versus antigen-experienced cells.

V lost 4 bases and J 11 bases, leaving 19 bases between the germline ends. Per germline, CDR1 SGHKS and CDR2 YYEKEE (reference sequence). The CDR3 runs 14 residues. Using a J-beta primer mix together with a sample-barcoded 5' primer, a second PCR was run for roughly 6 to 11 cycles. TCRdb fed the 5' RACE reads into MiXCR, producing one record per CDR3 protein. Among approximately 1,000,000 distinct CDR3 sequences listed, 35% to 45% were seen once. Caucasian, healthy and from Russia, the donors were aged between about 6 and 90. At least 6.5 million PBMCs were isolated per sample. Only one count was recorded for this clonotype. Its target is not known.

The sample taken for sequencing was blood. The sequence derives from a man aged 18 to 35 in good health. The chain joins TRBV5-5 to TRBJ1-5; D remains ambiguous. CDR3 nucleotides: TGTGCCAGCAGCGCCTATAACGTCTCGTCGGCCCAGCATTTT. This translates into CASSAYNVSSAQHF.